The T cell receptor beta chain under discussion was sequenced for a study of regulatory T cells in long-lasting Graves disease. Study-level points and caveats: Persistent disease was associated with favored TRBV28 usage and with favored use of TRBJ1-2 and TRBJ2-5. Persistent patients shared about 3,000 public clonotypes among themselves. Newly diagnosed patients shared fewer, at some 970.

Germline CDR1 and CDR2: LNHDA and SQIVND (reference sequence). V was shortened by 6 bases and J by 5 bases, with 16 bases between the two germline ends. This CDR3 comprises 14 residues. TCR beta libraries were built with iRepertoire HTBI primers and Arm-PCR of CDR3 regions. Via MiXCR, TCRdb re-called the multiplex PCR reads, giving one row per CDR3 protein. This sample carries 300,000 to 350,000 distinct CDR3 sequences, roughly a fifth of them seen once, and the ten largest clones take roughly 29%. A note on this clonotype: Its specificity is not known.

Time point described: persistent/refractory GD, antithyroid drugs over 5 years with positive TRAb. From RNA extracted from PBMCs, the TCR library was made. Sequencing was performed on peripheral blood mononuclear cells (PBMCs), taken when the disease was refractory, from a patient treated with antithyroid drugs. This sequence originates from a female donor with Graves disease. The V call is TRBV19, the J call TRBJ1-1; weak D call: TRBD1 (5 bases). As DNA, the CDR3 is TGTGCCAGTAGGCGTGTAGGGGCGTTAACTGAAGCTTTCTTT. Residues: CASRRVGALTEAFF.